This T cell receptor (beta chain) comes out of a study of CD8 T cells in Susac syndrome. Notes on the study in general: In Susac syndrome, CD4+ T cell repertoires lacked any clonal expansion. Acknowledgment was made by the study that its TCR sequencing and HLA analysis involved a relatively small number of individuals.

Only one count was recorded for this clonotype. The antigen remains undetermined. CD8+ and CD4+ T cells from blood underwent TCR beta sequencing, which was carried out in a high-throughput format. It was with random hexamers that roughly 0.5 to 1 ug RNA was reverse transcribed. The authors amplified TCR beta CDR3 across 54 Vbeta and 13 Jbeta using immunoSEQ multiplex PCR. TCRdb analysed the immunoSEQ multiplex PCR reads with MiXCR anew, one entry per CDR3 protein. The sample includes 150,000 to 200,000 distinct CDR3 sequences, approximately 95% of them seen just once. The sequencing input was CD4+ T cells from PBMCs. The receptor was isolated from a human donor with Susac syndrome.

CDR3 sequence reads: CASSPRTSGVQETQYF. The CDR3, as DNA: TGTGCCAGCAGTCCACGGACTAGCGGGGTCCAAGAGACCCAGTACTTC. The chain has TRBV7-9 and TRBJ2-5; the match to TRBD2 covers 12 bases. The V and J ends lost 6 bases and 1 base, in that order; junction bases with no gene match: 6. The length of the CDR3 is 16 residues. Germline CDR1 reads SEHNR; CDR2 reads FQNEAQ (reference sequence). The whole variable domain, filled in from reference TRBV7-9 and TRBJ2-5, reads DTGVSQNPRHKITKRGQNVTFRCDPISEHNRLYWYRQTLGQGPEFLTYFQNEAQLEKSRLLSDRFSAERPKGSFSTLEIQRTEQGDSAMYLCASSPRTSGVQETQYFGPGTRLLVL.